This TCR beta chain was sequenced in a study of control samples from healthy donors and cancer patients. Repertoires were generated with immunoSEQ multiplex PCR, while TCRdb's copy carries only in-frame clones and drops some. Of 150,000 to 200,000 clones listed, around 92% are singletons. This clone was observed once. Germline CDR1 reads MNHNS; CDR2 reads SASEGT. The CDR3 runs to 13 residues. V dropped 0 bases and J dropped 4 bases, with 6 bases sitting between them. Material for sequencing was blood. The chain has TRBV6-1 and TRBJ1-2; D uncertain. The source of this sequence is a woman aged 25-40 years in good health. Written as DNA, the CDR3 is TGTGCCAGCAGTGAAGCAGGTACCTATGGCTACACCTTC. This sequence encodes CASSEAGTYGYTF.